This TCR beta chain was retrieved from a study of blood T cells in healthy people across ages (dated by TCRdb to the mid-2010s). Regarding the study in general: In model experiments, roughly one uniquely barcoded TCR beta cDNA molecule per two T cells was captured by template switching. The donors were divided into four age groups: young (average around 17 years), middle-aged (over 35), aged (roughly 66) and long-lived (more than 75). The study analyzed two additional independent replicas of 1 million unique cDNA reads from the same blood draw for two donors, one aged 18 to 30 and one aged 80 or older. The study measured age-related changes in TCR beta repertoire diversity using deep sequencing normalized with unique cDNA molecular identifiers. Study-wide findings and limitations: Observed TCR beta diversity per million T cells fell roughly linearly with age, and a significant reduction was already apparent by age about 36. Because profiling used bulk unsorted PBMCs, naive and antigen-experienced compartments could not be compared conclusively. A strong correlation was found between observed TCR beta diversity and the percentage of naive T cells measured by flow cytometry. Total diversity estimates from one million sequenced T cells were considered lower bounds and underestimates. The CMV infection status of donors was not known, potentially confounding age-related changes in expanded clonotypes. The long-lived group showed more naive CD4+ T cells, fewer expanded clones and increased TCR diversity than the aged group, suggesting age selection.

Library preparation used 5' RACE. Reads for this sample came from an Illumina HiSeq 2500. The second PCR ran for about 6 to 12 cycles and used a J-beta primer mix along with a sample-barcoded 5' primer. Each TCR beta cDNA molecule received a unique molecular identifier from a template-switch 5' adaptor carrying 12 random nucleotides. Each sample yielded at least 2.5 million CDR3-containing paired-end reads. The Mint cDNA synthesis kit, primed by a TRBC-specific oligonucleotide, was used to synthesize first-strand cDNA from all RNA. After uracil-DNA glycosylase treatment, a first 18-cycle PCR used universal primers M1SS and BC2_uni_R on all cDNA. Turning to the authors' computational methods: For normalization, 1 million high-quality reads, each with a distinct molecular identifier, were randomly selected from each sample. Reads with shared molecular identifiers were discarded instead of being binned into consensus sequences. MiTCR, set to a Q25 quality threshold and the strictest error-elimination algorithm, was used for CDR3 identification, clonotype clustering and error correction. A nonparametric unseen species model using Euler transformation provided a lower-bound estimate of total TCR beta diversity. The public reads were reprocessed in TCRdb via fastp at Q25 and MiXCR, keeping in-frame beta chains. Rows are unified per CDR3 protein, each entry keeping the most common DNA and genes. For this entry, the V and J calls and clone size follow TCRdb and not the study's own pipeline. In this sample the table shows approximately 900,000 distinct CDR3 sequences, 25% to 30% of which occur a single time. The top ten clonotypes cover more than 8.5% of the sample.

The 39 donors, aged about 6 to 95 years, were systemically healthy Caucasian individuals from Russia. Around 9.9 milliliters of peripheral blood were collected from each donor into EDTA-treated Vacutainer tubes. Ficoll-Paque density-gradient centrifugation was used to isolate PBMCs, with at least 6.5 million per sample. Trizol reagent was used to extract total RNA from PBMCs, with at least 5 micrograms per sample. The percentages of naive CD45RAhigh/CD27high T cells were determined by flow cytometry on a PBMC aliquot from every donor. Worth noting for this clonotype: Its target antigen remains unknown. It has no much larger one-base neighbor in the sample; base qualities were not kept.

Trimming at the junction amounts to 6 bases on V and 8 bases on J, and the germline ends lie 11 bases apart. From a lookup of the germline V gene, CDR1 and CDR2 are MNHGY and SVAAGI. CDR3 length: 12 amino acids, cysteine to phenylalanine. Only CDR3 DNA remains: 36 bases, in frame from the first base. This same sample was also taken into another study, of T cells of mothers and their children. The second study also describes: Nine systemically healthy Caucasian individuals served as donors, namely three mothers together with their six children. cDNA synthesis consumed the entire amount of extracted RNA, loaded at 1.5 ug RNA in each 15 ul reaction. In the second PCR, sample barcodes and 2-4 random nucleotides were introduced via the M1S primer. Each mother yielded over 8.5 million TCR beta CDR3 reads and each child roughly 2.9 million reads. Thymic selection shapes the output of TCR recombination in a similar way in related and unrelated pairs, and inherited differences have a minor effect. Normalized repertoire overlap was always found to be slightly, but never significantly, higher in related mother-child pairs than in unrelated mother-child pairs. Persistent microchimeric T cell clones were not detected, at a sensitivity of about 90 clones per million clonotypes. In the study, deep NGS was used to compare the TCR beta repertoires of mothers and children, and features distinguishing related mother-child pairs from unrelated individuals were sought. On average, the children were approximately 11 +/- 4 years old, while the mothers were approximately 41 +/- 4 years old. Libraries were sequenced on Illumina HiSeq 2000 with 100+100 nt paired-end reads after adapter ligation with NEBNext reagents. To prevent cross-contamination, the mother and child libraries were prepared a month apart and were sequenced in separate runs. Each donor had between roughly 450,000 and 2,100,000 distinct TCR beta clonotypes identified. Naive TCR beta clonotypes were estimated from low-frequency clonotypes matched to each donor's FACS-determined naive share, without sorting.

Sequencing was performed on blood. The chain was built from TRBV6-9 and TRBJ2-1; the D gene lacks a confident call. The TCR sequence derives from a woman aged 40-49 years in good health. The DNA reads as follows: TGTGCCAGCAGATTTGGGATATATGAGCAGTTCTTC. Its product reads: CASRFGIYEQFF.